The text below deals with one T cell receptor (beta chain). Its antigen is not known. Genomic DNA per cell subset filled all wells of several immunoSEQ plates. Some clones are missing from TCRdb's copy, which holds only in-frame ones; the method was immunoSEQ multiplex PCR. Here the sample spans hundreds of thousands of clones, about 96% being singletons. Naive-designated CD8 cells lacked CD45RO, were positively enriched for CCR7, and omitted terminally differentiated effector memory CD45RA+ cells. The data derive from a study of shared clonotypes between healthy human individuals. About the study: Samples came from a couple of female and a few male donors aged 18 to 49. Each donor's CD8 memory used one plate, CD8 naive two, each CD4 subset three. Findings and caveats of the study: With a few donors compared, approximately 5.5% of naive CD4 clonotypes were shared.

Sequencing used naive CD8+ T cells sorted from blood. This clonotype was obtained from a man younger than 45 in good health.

CDR3 in DNA: TGCGCCAGCAGCCAAATACTAGCGGAGGTTGGAGAGACCCAGTACTTC. This translates into CASSQILAEVGETQYF. The V gene is TRBV4-1, the J gene TRBJ2-5; 8 bases are a match to TRBD2. This CDR3 has 16 amino acids. The germline V gene encodes CDR1 MGHRA and CDR2 YSYEKL. After removal of 2 bases from V and 4 bases from J, the junction contained 9 bases not matched to a gene.